The 31 T cell receptor beta chains presented below share a single source sample, sequenced in a study of CD8 T cells in Susac syndrome. Random hexamers were used to reverse transcribe the RNA input (about 0.5 to 1 ug). TCRdb recomputed calls from the immunoSEQ multiplex PCR reads with MiXCR, one row per CDR3 protein. The sample lists some 260,000 distinct CDR3 sequences; around 95% were seen once. The sequenced material came from CD4+ T cells from PBMCs. These receptors all come from a human donor with multiple sclerosis.

V usage is TRBV29-1 and J usage is TRBJ2-5, with TRBD2 matching over 8 bases. There are 14 residues in the CDR3. Germline lookup yields CDR1 SQVTM and CDR2 ANQGSEA. V shed 6 bases, J shed 4 bases, and the junction held 10 bases outside the gene matches. The CDR3 protein is CSVNRGSGGETQYF. The CDR3 nucleotides read TGCAGCGTCAACCGTGGGAGCGGGGGAGAGACCCAGTACTTC.

This chain connects TRBV29-1 to TRBJ1-1; tentative D call: TRBD1 (6 bases). Trimming removed 7 bases from V and 4 bases from J, with 13 bases in between. This CDR3 region has 12 residues. Germline V gene sequence: CDR1 SQVTM, CDR2 ANQGSEA. The CDR3 spells CSGLRGITEAFF. In DNA form, the CDR3 reads TGCAGCGGACTCAGGGGAATCACTGAAGCTTTCTTT.

This chain links TRBV6-7 with TRBJ1-1; 7 bases are a match to TRBD1. TRBV6-7 falls under the ORF class, with uncertain function. This CDR3 has 18 amino acids. Losses at the gene ends were 0 bases for V and 2 bases for J; bases not matched to a gene: 12. This CDR3 reads CASSYSRNRGQNNTEAFF. As DNA, the CDR3 is TGTGCCAGCAGTTACTCGAGAAATAGGGGGCAGAACAACACTGAAGCTTTCTTT.

This chain connects TRBV4-1 to TRBJ2-2; D remains unclear. Trimming cost V 4 bases and J 4 bases, with 7 bases left between them. The germline V gene has CDR1 MGHRA and CDR2 YSYEKL. The CDR3 is 13 residues long. The CDR3 nucleotides read TGCGCCAGCAGCCCTCTTCCCACCGGGGAGCTGTTTTTT. This translates into CASSPLPTGELFF.

The V gene is TRBV20-1, the J gene TRBJ2-3; 11 bases fit TRBD2. The V segment lost 3 bases and the J segment 6 bases; nucleotides outside the gene matches: 8. Germline lookup yields CDR1 DFQATT and CDR2 SNEGSKA (reference sequence). There are 15 residues in the CDR3. The CDR3 DNA reads TGCAGTGCTAGTCGACTAGCGGGGATTGGGGATACGCAGTATTTT. This sequence encodes CSASRLAGIGDTQYF.

This rearrangement joins TRBV27 to TRBJ2-5, with 8 positions matching TRBD1. The CDR3 is 16 amino acids. V dropped 5 bases and J dropped 1; count of bases not matched to a gene: 9. Germline loops: CDR1 MNHEY, CDR2 SMNVEV (reference sequence). This CDR3 is CASSGLGQGLQETQYF. CDR3 bases: TGTGCCAGCAGTGGACTCGGACAGGGACTCCAAGAGACCCAGTACTTC.

The J gene is TRBJ1-5, the V gene TRBV12-3 or TRBV12-4, with 7 bases matching TRBD1. The V and J ends lost 4 bases and 5 bases, in that order; junction bases with no gene match: 2. The CDR3 is 13 residues long. The CDR3, as DNA: TGTGCCAGCAGTTGGCAGGGGGATCAGCCCCAGCATTTT. Its protein product is CASSWQGDQPQHF.

The chain joins TRBV24-1 to TRBJ1-5; D uncertain. The V end lost 6 bases, the J end lost 4 bases, and 6 bases lay between the germline ends. In germline, CDR1 is KGHDR, CDR2 SFDVKD. The CDR3 runs 12 residues. CDR3 bases: TGTGCCACCAGTAAGGGAAATCAGCCCCAGCATTTT. Protein product: CATSKGNQPQHF.

The J gene is TRBJ2-2, the V gene TRBV29-1, with 7 bases fitting TRBD1. CDR3 length: 15 amino acids. Losses at the gene ends were 3 bases for V and 0 bases for J; bases not matched to a gene: 4. Germline CDR1 SQVTM, CDR2 ANQGSEA. DNA for the CDR3: TGCAGCGTTGATGAGACAGGGTCGAACACCGGGGAGCTGTTTTTT. This codes for CSVDETGSNTGELFF.

The chain joins TRBV4-1 to TRBJ2-5; D gene unclear. The V end lost 4 bases, the J end lost 4 bases, and 7 bases lay between the germline ends. Germline V lookup: CDR1 MGHRA, CDR2 YSYEKL. The CDR3 contains 12 residues. In DNA, the CDR3 is TGCGCCAGCAGCCGCCCCGCAGAGACCCAGTACTTC. Encoded protein: CASSRPAETQYF.

The rearrangement uses TRBV5-1 and TRBJ2-1, with 7 bases fitting TRBD2. Germline trimming cut 0 bases from V and 6 bases from J; bases unmatched to any gene: 12. Germline V CDR1 and CDR2: SGHRS, YFSETQ. This CDR3 comprises 17 residues. The DNA for the CDR3 is TGCGCCAGCAGCTTGGGGGTTCGGACTAGTATTGGCAATGAGCAGTTCTTC. Translating it yields CASSLGVRTSIGNEQFF.

The chain employs TRBV27 and TRBJ1-1, with no clear D. Germline values: CDR1 MNHEY, CDR2 SMNVEV (reference sequence). The V and J ends lost 2 bases and 5 bases respectively, with 15 bases between them. The CDR3 covers 15 residues. As DNA, the CDR3 is TGTGCCAGCAGTTTACGGCCGATTTTGGGTACTGAAGCTTTCTTT. Protein: CASSLRPILGTEAFF.

The chain combines TRBV28 with TRBJ1-5; TRBD1 matches 10 bases. The V and J ends lost 5 bases and 4 bases, in that order; junction bases with no gene match: 5. The CDR3 consists of 15 residues. Germline CDR1 MDHEN, CDR2 SYDVKM. This chain's CDR3 is CASSDLDRGNQPQHF. The DNA of the CDR3 is TGTGCCAGCAGTGACTTGGACAGGGGGAATCAGCCCCAGCATTTT.

The chain combines TRBV29-1 with TRBJ2-1; the match to TRBD2 covers 8 bases. The CDR3 length is 15 residues. J lost 8 bases, V lost 2 bases, and 11 bases had no gene match. CDR1 is SQVTM and CDR2 is ANQGSEA in the germline V gene. As DNA, the CDR3 is TGCAGCGTTGAAACAGGAGCGGGAGTTGGTCATGAGCAGTTCTTC. This translates into CSVETGAGVGHEQFF.

This clonotype came up once. The gene calls are TRBV19 and TRBJ2-3, with 7 bases lining up with TRBD1. The CDR3 runs to 13 residues. In germline, CDR1 is LNHDA, CDR2 SQIVND (reference sequence). V lost 10 bases to trimming and J lost 8 bases; unmatched junction nucleotides: 12. The CDR3 here is CATTGTAIGTQYF. As DNA, the CDR3 is TGTGCCACCACCGGGACAGCGATAGGTACGCAGTATTTT.

This sequence joins TRBV2 and TRBJ2-7; TRBD1 is a possible D gene (5 bases). V was trimmed by 7 bases and J by 5 bases, leaving 12 bases between them. The CDR3 covers 12 residues. Germline CDR1 reads SNHLY; CDR2 reads FYNNEI. CDR3 in amino acids: CASTSGWDEQYF. The CDR3 DNA reads TGTGCCAGCACATCAGGGTGGGACGAGCAGTACTTC.

This clonotype was observed a few times. The chain joins TRBV6-5 to TRBJ1-6, with D unclear. The germline V and J ends were trimmed by 6 bases and 0 bases, with 3 bases remaining between them. Germline CDR1 reads MNHEY; CDR2 reads SVGAGI. This CDR3 comprises 13 residues. The DNA for the CDR3 is TGTGCCAGCAGGGGCTCCTATAATTCACCCCTCCACTTT. Encoded protein: CASRGSYNSPLHF.

This clonotype was recorded a few times. The chain combines TRBV11-1 with TRBJ1-2; possible D gene TRBD1, 6 bases. Germline loops: CDR1 SGHAT, CDR2 FQDESV (reference sequence). V lost 2 bases and J lost 6, with 10 bases in between. The CDR3 is 13 amino acids. The CDR3 DNA sequence: TGTGCCAGCAGCTTACGCAGGGGAGATGGCTACACCTTC. Protein: CASSLRRGDGYTF.

The chain is built from TRBV11-3 and TRBJ1-3; TRBD1 is a possible D gene (5 bases). Germline loops: CDR1 SGHNT, CDR2 YENEEA. The length of the CDR3 is 17 residues. Trimming stripped 2 bases from V and 3 bases from J, with 17 bases between. The CDR3 here is CASSLISEGAYGNTIYF. The CDR3 DNA is TGTGCCAGCAGCTTAATTTCGGAAGGGGCATATGGAAACACCATATATTTT.

In its sample, this clonotype was seen once. V gene TRBV20-1 combines with J gene TRBJ2-5; a weak D match, TRBD2 (6 bases). Germline CDR1 DFQATT, CDR2 SNEGSKA (reference sequence). V lost 4 bases and J 0 bases, leaving 9 bases between the germline ends. This CDR3 is 13 amino acids long. The chain's CDR3 is CSAKSGYQETQYF. The CDR3, as DNA: TGCAGTGCTAAGAGCGGGTACCAAGAGACCCAGTACTTC.

V is TRBV18 and J is TRBJ1-5; 8 nucleotides match TRBD1. The CDR3 spans 15 residues. Germline V gives CDR1 KGHSH, CDR2 LQKENI. V dropped 4 bases and J dropped 4; count of bases not matched to a gene: 6. The CDR3 protein is CASSLGQGENQPQHF. Written as DNA, the CDR3 is TGTGCCAGCTCACTCGGACAGGGCGAAAATCAGCCCCAGCATTTT.

The chain recombines TRBV6-5 with TRBJ2-7; the D gene is possibly TRBD2 (6 bases). V was pared by 5 bases and J by 2 bases, with 13 bases between. Germline V lookup: CDR1 MNHEY, CDR2 SVGAGI. This CDR3 region has 14 residues. The CDR3 region has the DNA TGTGCCAGCAGTGGGACTGGCGGCCCCTACGAGCAGTACTTC. It translates to CASSGTGGPYEQYF.

This clonotype appeared a few times. This rearrangement joins TRBV29-1 to TRBJ1-1; the D is unclear. Per germline, CDR1 SQVTM and CDR2 ANQGSEA. The CDR3 consists of 10 residues. DNA of the CDR3: TGCAGTGCGCAGAACACTGAAGCTTTCTTT. Translating gives CSAQNTEAFF.

DNA for the CDR3: TGCGCCAGCAGCTCGGGACCACAGAGCAACTCTGGAAACACCATATATTTT. Translating it yields CASSSGPQSNSGNTIYF. The chain is built from TRBV5-1 and TRBJ1-3; D is perhaps TRBD1 (5 bases). Per germline, CDR1 SGHRS and CDR2 YFSETQ. V shed 3 bases and J shed 0 bases, with 16 bases lying between them. The CDR3 length is 17 residues.

The V gene is TRBV7-3, the J gene TRBJ2-1; TRBD2 matches at 11 bases. CDR3 length: 15 amino acids. V shed 5 bases and J 7 bases; nucleotides not matched to a gene: 7. The germline gives CDR1 SGHTA, CDR2 FQGTGA. In DNA form, the CDR3 reads TGTGCCAGCAGCGAGGGACTAGCGGAACCAAATGAGCAGTTCTTC. Protein product: CASSEGLAEPNEQFF.

The J gene is TRBJ2-3, the V gene TRBV5-6; D gene unclear. The V end was cut by 4 bases, the J end by 2 bases, with 11 bases between. Germline lookup yields CDR1 SGHDT and CDR2 YYEEEE. The CDR3 is made up of 14 amino acids. As DNA, the CDR3 is TGTGCCAGCAGCCCTTCCCGTCCCACAGATACGCAGTATTTT. It is translated as CASSPSRPTDTQYF.

In this sample, this clonotype turned up once. V and J are TRBV7-3 and TRBJ1-1; D uncertain. The V end was cut by 3 bases, the J end by 1 base, with 6 bases between. The germline V gene has CDR1 SGHTA and CDR2 FQGTGA. The CDR3 consists of 13 residues. The CDR3 DNA reads as TGTGCCAGCAGCTTCAACCGGAACACTGAAGCTTTCTTT. It translates to CASSFNRNTEAFF.

This chain connects TRBV3-1 to TRBJ2-1; 10 nucleotides agree with TRBD2. CDR1 is LGHDT, CDR2 YNNKEL, per germline (reference sequence). V was pared by 1 base and J by 8 bases, with 5 bases of the junction left unmatched. CDR3 size: 15 residues. DNA of the CDR3: TGTGCCAGCAGCCAAGCCCTAGCGGGAGTATATGAGCAGTTCTTC. It yields the protein CASSQALAGVYEQFF.

The genes are TRBV30 and TRBJ1-2; D gene ambiguous. CDR3 length equals 12 residues. Trimming took off 2 bases at V and 4 bases at J, with 8 bases between the two ends. From germline, CDR1 is GTSNPN and CDR2 SVGIG (reference sequence). The CDR3 region is CAWSFRSYGYTF. In DNA, the CDR3 is TGTGCCTGGAGTTTCCGAAGCTATGGCTACACCTTC.

The rearrangement uses TRBV28 and TRBJ2-6; D unclear. The CDR3 length is 12 residues. From germline, CDR1 is MDHEN and CDR2 SYDVKM. V dropped 11 bases and J dropped 2 bases, with 7 bases sitting between them. The CDR3 DNA reads as TGTGCCGCGGCGGCTGGGGCCAACGTCCTGACTTTC. This gives the protein CAAAAGANVLTF.

V usage is TRBV30 and J usage is TRBJ2-7, with 7 bases identical to TRBD1. In germline, CDR1 is GTSNPN, CDR2 SVGIG (reference sequence). Trimming removed 1 base from V and 6 bases from J; junction bases left unmatched: 3. The CDR3 has 12 residues. This chain's CDR3 is CAWSADRAEQYF. The CDR3 nucleotides read TGTGCCTGGAGTGCAGACAGGGCCGAGCAGTACTTC.